This T cell receptor beta chain derives from a study of technical replicates of blood from a handful of donors. This CDR3 has 16 amino acids. V lost 7 bases and J lost 0, with 16 bases in between. CDR1 is SGHAT and CDR2 is FQNNGV in the germline V gene. Repertoires were generated with immunoSEQ multiplex PCR, while TCRdb's copy carries only in-frame clones and drops some. The repertoire consists of approximately 76,000 clones, with around 97% occurring once and the leading ten covering less than 0.2%. The sequencing sample was made of T cells isolated from PBMCs. The chain combines TRBV11-2 with TRBJ1-3; D is possibly TRBD1 (6 bases). The sequence was obtained from a human donor in good health. In DNA, the CDR3 is TGTGCCAGCACCACCTCAGGGGTGCTCTCTGGAAACACCATATATTTT. It translates to CASTTSGVLSGNTIYF.